This T cell receptor (beta chain) was identified during a study of early stage breast cancer tumors. Study at large: About 70% of the 16 invasive tumors were ER+, PR+ and HER2-.

V gave up 5 bases and J gave up 4 bases, with 15 bases separating them. Germline-derived CDR1 and CDR2 are MDHEN and SYDVKM. This CDR3 has 15 amino acids. Each sample had two DNA replicates, about 0.52 ug blood or around 1.5 ug tissue. Produced via immunoSEQ multiplex PCR; TCRdb's table is partial and in-frame only. In the table there are 65,000 to 75,000 clones, 80% of which are singletons. As to this clone: Its antigen is undetermined.

General study points: Most shared enriched TCRB sequences were commonly generated ones.

This chain connects TRBV28 to TRBJ1-5, with D maybe TRBD1 (6 bases). The clonotype originates from a person aged 35-55 years with breast cancer. Material for sequencing was blood. The CDR3 here is CASSVQGRPNQPQHF. The CDR3, as DNA: TGTGCCAGCAGTGTACAGGGTCGTCCTAATCAGCCCCAGCATTTT.